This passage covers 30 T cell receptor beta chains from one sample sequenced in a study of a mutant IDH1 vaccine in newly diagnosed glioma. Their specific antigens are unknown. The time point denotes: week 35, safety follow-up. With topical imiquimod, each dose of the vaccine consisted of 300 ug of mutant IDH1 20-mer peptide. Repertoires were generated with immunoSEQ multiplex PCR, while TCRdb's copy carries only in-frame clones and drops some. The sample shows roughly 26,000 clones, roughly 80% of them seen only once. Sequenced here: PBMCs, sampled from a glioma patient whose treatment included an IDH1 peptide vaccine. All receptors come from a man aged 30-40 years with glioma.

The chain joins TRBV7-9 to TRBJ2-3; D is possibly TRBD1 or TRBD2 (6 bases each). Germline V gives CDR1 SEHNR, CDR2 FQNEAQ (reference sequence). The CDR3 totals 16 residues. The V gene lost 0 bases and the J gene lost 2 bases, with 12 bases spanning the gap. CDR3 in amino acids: CASSLAPGANTDTQYF. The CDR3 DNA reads TGTGCCAGCAGCTTAGCTCCGGGGGCGAACACAGATACGCAGTATTTT.

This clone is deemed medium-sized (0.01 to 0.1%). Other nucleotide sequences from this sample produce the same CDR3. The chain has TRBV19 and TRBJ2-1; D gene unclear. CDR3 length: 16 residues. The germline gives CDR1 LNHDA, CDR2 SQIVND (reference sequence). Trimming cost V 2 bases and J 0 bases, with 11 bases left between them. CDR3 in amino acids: CASSISGRSSYNEQFF. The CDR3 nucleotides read TGTGCCAGTAGTATATCCGGACGTAGCTCCTACAATGAGCAGTTCTTC.

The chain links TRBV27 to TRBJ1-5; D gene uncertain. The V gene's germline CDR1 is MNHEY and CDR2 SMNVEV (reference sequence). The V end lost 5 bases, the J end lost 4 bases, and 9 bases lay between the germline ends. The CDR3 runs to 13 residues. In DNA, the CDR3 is TGTGCCAGCAGTAAAACCCAAAATCAGCCCCAGCATTTT. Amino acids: CASSKTQNQPQHF.

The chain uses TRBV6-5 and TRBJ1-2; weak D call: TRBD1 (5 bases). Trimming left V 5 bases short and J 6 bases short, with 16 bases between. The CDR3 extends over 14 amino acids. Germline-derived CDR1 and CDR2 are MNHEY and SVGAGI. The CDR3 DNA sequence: TGTGCCAGCAGTCTGGACACTGACGACGATGGCTACACCTTC. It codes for CASSLDTDDDGYTF.

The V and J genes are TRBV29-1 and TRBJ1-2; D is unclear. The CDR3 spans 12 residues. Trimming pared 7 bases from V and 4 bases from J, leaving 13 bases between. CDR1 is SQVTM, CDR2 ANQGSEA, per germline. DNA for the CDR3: TGCAGCGCCCCGGGAGACCTCTATGGCTACACCTTC. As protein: CSAPGDLYGYTF. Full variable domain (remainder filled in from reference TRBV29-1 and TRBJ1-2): SAVISQKPSRDICQRGTSLTIQCQVDSQVTMMFWYRQQPGQSLTLIATANQGSEATYESGFVIDKFPISRPNLTFSTLTVSNMSPEDSSIYLCSAPGDLYGYTFGSGTRLTVV.

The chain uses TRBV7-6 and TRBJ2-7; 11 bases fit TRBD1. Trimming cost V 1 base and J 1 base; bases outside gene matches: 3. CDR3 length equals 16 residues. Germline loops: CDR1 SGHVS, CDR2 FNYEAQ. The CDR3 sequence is CASSLGTGGWSYEQYF. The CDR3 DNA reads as TGTGCCAGCAGCTTAGGGACAGGGGGCTGGTCCTACGAGCAGTACTTC.

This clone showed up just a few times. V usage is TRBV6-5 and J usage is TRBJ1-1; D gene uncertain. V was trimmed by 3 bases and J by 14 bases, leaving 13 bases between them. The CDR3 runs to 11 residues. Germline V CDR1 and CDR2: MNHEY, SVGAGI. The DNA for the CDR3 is TGTGCCAGCAGTTATCCTCCGACCGCATTCTTT. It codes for CASSYPPTAFF.

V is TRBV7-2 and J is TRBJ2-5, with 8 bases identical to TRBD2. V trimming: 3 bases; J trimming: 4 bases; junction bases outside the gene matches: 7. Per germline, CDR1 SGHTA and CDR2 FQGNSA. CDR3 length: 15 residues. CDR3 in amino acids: CASSFSGGAGETQYF. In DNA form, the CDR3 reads TGTGCCAGCAGCTTTTCCGGGGGGGCAGGAGAGACCCAGTACTTC.

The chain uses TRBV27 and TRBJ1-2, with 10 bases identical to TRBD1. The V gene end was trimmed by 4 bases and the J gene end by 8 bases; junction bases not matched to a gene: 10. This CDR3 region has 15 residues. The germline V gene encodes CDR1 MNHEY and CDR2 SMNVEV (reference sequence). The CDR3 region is CASSSHRQGAWGYTF. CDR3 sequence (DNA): TGTGCCAGCAGTTCTCACCGACAGGGGGCTTGGGGCTACACCTTC.

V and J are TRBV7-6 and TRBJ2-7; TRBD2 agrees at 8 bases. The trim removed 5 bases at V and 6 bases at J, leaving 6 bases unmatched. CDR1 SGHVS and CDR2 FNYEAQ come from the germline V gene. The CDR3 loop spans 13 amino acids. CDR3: CASSPTAGAEQYF. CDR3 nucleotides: TGTGCCAGCAGCCCCACAGCGGGAGCCGAGCAGTACTTC.

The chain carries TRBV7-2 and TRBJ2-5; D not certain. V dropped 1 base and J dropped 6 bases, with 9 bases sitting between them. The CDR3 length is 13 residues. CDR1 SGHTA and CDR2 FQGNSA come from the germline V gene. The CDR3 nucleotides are TGTGCCAGCAGCTTAGGGCTTGGGAAGACCCAGTACTTC. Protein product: CASSLGLGKTQYF.

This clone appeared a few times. The CDR3 spells CAWSGLNTEAFF. DNA of the CDR3: TGTGCCTGGAGTGGTCTGAACACTGAAGCTTTCTTT. The chain uses TRBV30 and TRBJ1-1; D uncertain. Trimming took 1 base from V and 0 from J, leaving 3 bases between them. In germline, CDR1 is GTSNPN, CDR2 SVGIG (reference sequence). The length of the CDR3 is 12 residues.

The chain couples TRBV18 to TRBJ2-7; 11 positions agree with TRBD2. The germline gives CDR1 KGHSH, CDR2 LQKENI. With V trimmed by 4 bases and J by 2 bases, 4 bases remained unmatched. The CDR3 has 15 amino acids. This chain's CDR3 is CASSQGTSGTYEQYF. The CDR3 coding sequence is TGTGCCAGCTCACAGGGGACTAGCGGAACCTACGAGCAGTACTTC.

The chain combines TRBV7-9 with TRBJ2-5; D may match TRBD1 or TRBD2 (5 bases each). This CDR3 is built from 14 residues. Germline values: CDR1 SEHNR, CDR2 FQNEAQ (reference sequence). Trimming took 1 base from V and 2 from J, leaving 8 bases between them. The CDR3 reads CASSLGGRQETQYF. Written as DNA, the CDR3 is TGTGCCAGCAGCTTAGGGGGACGTCAAGAGACCCAGTACTTC.

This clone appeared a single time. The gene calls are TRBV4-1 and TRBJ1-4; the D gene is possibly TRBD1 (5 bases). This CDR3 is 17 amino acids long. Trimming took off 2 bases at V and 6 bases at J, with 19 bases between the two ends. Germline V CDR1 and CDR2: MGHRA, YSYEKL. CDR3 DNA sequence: TGCGCCAGCAGCCAACTAAGGACAATCAGAGGGGATGAAAAACTGTTTTTT. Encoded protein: CASSQLRTIRGDEKLFF.

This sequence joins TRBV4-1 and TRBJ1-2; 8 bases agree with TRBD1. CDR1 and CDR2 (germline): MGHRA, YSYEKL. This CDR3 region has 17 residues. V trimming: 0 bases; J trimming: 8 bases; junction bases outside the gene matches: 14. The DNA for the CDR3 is TGCGCCAGCAGCCAAGACCGGACAGGGTCTCAACTAGGGGGCTACACCTTC. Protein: CASSQDRTGSQLGGYTF.

In DNA, the CDR3 is TGTGCCAGCAGCCCCGACCCAGGGGCCGGCTATGGCTACACCTTC. Translated: CASSPDPGAGYGYTF. V usage is TRBV7-3 and J usage is TRBJ1-2, with D possibly TRBD1 on 6 matching bases. The CDR3 totals 15 residues. V was shortened by 5 bases and J by 4 bases, with 17 bases between the two germline ends. Germline V gene lookup returns CDR1 SGHTA and CDR2 FQGTGA.

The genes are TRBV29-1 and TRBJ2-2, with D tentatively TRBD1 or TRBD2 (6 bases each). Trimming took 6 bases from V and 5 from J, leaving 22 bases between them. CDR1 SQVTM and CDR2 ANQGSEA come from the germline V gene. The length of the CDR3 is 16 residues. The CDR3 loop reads CSVSRRGTPLTGELFF. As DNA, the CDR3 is TGCAGCGTCAGCCGGAGGGGGACCCCTCTTACCGGGGAGCTGTTTTTT.

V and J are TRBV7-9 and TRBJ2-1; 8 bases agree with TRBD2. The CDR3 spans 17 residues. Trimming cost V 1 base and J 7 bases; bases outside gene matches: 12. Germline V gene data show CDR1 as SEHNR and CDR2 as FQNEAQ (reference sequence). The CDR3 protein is CASSLGPGGGGRNEQFF. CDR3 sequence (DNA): TGTGCCAGCAGCTTAGGGCCCGGAGGCGGGGGGCGTAATGAGCAGTTCTTC.

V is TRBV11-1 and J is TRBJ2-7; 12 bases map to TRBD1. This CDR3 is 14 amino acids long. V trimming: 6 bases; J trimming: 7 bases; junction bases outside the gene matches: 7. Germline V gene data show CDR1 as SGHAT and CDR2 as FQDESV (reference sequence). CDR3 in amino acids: CASSPGTGGWEQYF. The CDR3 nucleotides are TGTGCCAGCAGTCCCGGGACAGGGGGCTGGGAGCAGTACTTC. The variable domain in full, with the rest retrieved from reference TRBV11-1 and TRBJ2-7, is EAEVAQSPRYKITEKSQAVAFWCDPISGHATLYWYRQILGQGPELLVQFQDESVVDDSQLPKDRFSAERLKGVDSTLKIQPAELGDSAMYLCASSPGTGGWEQYFGPGTRLTVT.

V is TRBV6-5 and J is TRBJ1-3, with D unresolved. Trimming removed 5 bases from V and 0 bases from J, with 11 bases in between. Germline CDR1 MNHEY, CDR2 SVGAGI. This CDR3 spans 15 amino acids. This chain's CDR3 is CASSPDIYSGNTIYF. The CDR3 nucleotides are TGTGCCAGCAGTCCGGATATCTACTCTGGAAACACCATATATTTT.

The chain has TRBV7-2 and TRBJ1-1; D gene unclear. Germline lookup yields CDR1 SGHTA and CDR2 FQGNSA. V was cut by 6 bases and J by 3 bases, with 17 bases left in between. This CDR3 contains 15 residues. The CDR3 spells CASSFGRSQDTEAFF. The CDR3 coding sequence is TGTGCCAGCAGTTTCGGTAGATCCCAGGACACTGAAGCTTTCTTT.

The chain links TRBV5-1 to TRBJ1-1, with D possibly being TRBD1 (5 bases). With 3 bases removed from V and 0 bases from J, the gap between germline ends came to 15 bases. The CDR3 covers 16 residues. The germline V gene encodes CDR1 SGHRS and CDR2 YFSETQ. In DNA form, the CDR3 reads TGCGCCAGCAGCTGGGGGGGAGAGAAGATGAACACTGAAGCTTTCTTT. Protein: CASSWGGEKMNTEAFF.

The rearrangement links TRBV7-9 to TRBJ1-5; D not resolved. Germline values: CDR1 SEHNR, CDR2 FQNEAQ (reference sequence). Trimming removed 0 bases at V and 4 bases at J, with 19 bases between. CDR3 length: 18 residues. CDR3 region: CASSLAPLLDGENQPQHF. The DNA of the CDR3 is TGTGCCAGCAGCTTAGCCCCTTTACTCGACGGGGAGAATCAGCCCCAGCATTTT.

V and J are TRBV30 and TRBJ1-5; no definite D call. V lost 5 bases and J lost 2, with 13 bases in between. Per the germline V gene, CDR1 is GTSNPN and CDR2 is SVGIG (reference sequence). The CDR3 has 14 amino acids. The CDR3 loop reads CAWARGEGNQPQHF. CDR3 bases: TGTGCCTGGGCCCGTGGTGAGGGCAATCAGCCCCAGCATTTT.

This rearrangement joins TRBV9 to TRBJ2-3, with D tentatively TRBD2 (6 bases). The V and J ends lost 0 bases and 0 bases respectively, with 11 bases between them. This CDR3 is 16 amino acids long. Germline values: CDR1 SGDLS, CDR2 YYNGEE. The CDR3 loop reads CASSVEGGGSTDTQYF. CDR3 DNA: TGTGCCAGCAGCGTAGAGGGAGGAGGCAGCACAGATACGCAGTATTTT.

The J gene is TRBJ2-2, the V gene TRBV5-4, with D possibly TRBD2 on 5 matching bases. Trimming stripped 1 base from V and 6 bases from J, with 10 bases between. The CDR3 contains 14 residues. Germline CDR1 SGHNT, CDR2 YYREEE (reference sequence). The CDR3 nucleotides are TGTGCCAGCAGCTTGCTGACGGAGGCCGGGGAGCTGTTTTTT. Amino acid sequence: CASSLLTEAGELFF.

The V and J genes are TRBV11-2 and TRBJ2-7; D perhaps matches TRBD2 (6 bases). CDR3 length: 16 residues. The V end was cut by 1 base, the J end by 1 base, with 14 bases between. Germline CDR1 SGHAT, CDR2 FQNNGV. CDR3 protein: CASSLARTTTSYEQYF. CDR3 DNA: TGTGCCAGCAGCTTAGCGCGGACTACCACTTCCTACGAGCAGTACTTC.

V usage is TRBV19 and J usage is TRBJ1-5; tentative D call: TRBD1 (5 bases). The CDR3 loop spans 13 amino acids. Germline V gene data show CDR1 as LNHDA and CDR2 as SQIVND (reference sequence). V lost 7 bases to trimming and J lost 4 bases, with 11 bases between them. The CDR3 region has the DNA TGTGCCAGTAAGGGGCAGAGAAATCAGCCCCAGCATTTT. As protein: CASKGQRNQPQHF.

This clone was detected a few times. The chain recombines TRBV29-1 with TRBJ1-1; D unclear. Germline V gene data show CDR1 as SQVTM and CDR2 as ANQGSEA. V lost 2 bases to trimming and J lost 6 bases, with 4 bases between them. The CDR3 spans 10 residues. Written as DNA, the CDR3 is TGCAGCGTTGAATACGCTGAAGCTTTCTTT. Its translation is CSVEYAEAFF.